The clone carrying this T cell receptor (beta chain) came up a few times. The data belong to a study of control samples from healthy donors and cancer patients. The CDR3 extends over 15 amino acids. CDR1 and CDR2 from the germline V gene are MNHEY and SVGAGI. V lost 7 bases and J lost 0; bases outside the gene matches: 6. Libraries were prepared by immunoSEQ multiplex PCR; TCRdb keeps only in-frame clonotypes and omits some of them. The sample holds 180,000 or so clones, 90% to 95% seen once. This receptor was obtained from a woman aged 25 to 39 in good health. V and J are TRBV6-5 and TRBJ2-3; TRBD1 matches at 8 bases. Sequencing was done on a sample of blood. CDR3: CASNLDRASTDTQYF. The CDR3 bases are TGTGCCAGCAACCTGGACAGGGCTAGCACAGATACGCAGTATTTT.